One and the same sample provided the 7 T cell receptor beta chains below, sequenced in a study of OX40 agonist ivuxolimab in advanced cancers. Using immunoSEQ multiplex PCR, the repertoire was profiled, and TCRdb retains in-frame clones only, with some absent. The sample carries around 140,000 clones, around nine tenths recorded once. The sequences come from CD4+ or CD8+ T cells sorted from blood, collected in a trial of the OX40 agonist ivuxolimab. The receptors derive from an adult with an advanced solid tumor such as melanoma, head and neck, liver or kidney cancer.

This chain connects TRBV28 to TRBJ2-2, with 7 bases fitting TRBD1. The CDR3 contains 16 residues. Germline trimming cut 5 bases from V and 3 bases from J; bases unmatched to any gene: 9. Germline values: CDR1 MDHEN, CDR2 SYDVKM. For the CDR3, the DNA is TGTGCCAGCAGTCTCCTGACAGGGCTCGACACCGGGGAGCTGTTTTTT. This gives the protein CASSLLTGLDTGELFF.

The chain links TRBV7-9 to TRBJ1-4, with D unresolved. The V and J ends lost 5 bases and 4 bases respectively, with 14 bases between them. CDR1 and CDR2 from the germline V gene are SEHNR and FQNEAQ (reference sequence). The CDR3 runs to 15 residues. DNA for the CDR3: TGTGCCAGCAGCCGACCACAGAGGCGTAATGAAAAACTGTTTTTT. Encoded protein: CASSRPQRRNEKLFF.

The chain links TRBV29-1 to TRBJ1-2; D is ambiguous. Germline V gives CDR1 SQVTM, CDR2 ANQGSEA. Trimming took 0 bases from V and 2 from J, leaving 10 bases between them. The CDR3 loop spans 14 amino acids. The DNA for the CDR3 is TGCAGCGTTGAAGATCTACTAGGGAACTATGGCTACACCTTC. Translation: CSVEDLLGNYGYTF.

This clone was observed a handful of times. The J gene is TRBJ1-5, the V gene TRBV19; 9 bases fit TRBD1. V lost 6 bases and J lost 10; bases outside the gene matches: 7. CDR3 length equals 13 residues. The germline CDR1 and CDR2 sequences are LNHDA and SQIVND (reference sequence). DNA of the CDR3: TGTGCCAGTAGAGGGACAGGGTACGGCCCCCAGCATTTT. Protein: CASRGTGYGPQHF.

The CDR3 is CASSRGEDNQPQHF. CDR3 nucleotides: TGTGCCAGCTCCCGAGGAGAGGACAATCAGCCCCAGCATTTT. The chain has TRBV18 and TRBJ1-5; no clear D gene. The germline gives CDR1 KGHSH, CDR2 LQKENI. V was pared by 6 bases and J by 3 bases, with 12 bases between. The CDR3 spans 14 residues.

The genes are TRBV9 and TRBJ2-2; a possible D gene is TRBD2 (6 bases). The V and J ends lost 5 bases and 1 base respectively, with 12 bases between them. Germline V gives CDR1 SGDLS, CDR2 YYNGEE. The CDR3 has 15 residues. Here the CDR3 DNA reads TGTGCCAGCAGGCCCTTTAGCGGGAACACCGGGGAGCTGTTTTTT. This codes for CASRPFSGNTGELFF.

V usage is TRBV9 and J usage is TRBJ2-3; 9 positions agree with TRBD1. From germline, CDR1 is SGDLS and CDR2 YYNGEE. The CDR3 runs to 15 residues. V lost 10 bases to trimming and J lost 3 bases; unmatched junction nucleotides: 12. CDR3 in DNA: TGTGCCGGCTCCGCGACAGGGGGTAGTACAGATACGCAGTATTTT. Translating it yields CAGSATGGSTDTQYF.